This entry describes one TCR beta chain. The data are from a study of beta chain features in type 1 diabetes. Expressed TCRB transcripts got sequenced, as all isolated RNA was reverse transcribed. This table comes from immunoSEQ multiplex PCR, and its TCRdb copy is limited to in-frame clones, with some not included. Of 130,000 to 150,000 clones listed, about 9.2% are singletons. Sample: central memory CD4+ T cells from blood. The clonotype comes from a man aged 18 to 30 in good health.

The CDR3 DNA sequence: TGCGCCAGCAGCCTGGACAGGGGAGATCAGCCCCAGCATTTT. It specifies CASSLDRGDQPQHF. The rearrangement joins TRBV4-1 to TRBJ1-5; TRBD1 aligns across 9 bases. The CDR3 is made up of 14 amino acids. V shed 4 bases and J 5 bases; nucleotides not matched to a gene: 3. Germline-derived CDR1 and CDR2 are MGHRA and YSYEKL.